The 2 T cell receptor beta chains given below trace back to one sample, sequenced in a study of blood T cells in healthy people across ages. Combining a sample-barcoded 5' primer with a J-beta primer mix, a second PCR ran for roughly 7 to 11 cycles. One entry per CDR3 protein, called by TCRdb with MiXCR from the 5' RACE reads. This table holds hundreds of thousands of distinct CDR3 sequences, roughly 25% found once. These data were also reused for a study on T cells of mothers and their children.

What was sequenced was blood. These receptors all come from a boy between 10 and 17 years old in good health.

This clonotype was seen a handful of times. The chain couples TRBV6-1 to TRBJ2-1, with 8 bases identical to TRBD2. Unmatched junction bases numbered 9, after V lost 8 bases and J lost 6 bases. This CDR3 is 14 amino acids long. Germline-derived CDR1 and CDR2 are MNHNS and SASEGT. CDR3 nucleotides: TGTGCCAGCCGGGGGGGGAGCCCGGTCAATGAGCAGTTCTTC. Its translation: CASRGGSPVNEQFF.

This chain connects TRBV20-1 to TRBJ1-5; possible D gene TRBD1, 5 bases. V lost 0 bases and J lost 4, with 13 bases in between. Germline V gene lookup returns CDR1 DFQATT and CDR2 SNEGSKA (reference sequence). The CDR3 is made up of 15 amino acids. CDR3 region: CSARDRSAGNQPQHF. For the CDR3, the DNA is TGCAGTGCTAGAGATCGGTCGGCAGGGAATCAGCCCCAGCATTTT.